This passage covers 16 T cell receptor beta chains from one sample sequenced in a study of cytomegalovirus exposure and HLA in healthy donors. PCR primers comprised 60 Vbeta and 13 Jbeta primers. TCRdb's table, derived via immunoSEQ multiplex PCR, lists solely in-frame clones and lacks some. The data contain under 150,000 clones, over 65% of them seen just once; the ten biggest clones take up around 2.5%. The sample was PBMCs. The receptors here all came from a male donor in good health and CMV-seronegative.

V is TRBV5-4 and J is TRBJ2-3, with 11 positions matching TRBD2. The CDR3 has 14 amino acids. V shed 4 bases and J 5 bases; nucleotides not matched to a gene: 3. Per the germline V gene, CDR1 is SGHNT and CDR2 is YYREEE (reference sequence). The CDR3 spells CASSRGLAGDTQYF. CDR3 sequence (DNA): TGTGCCAGCAGCCGTGGACTAGCGGGAGATACGCAGTATTTT. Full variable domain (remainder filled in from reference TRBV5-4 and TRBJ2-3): ETGVTQSPTHLIKTRGQQVTLRCSSQSGHNTVSWYQQALGQGPQFIFQYYREEENGRGNFPPRFSGLQFPNYSSELNVNALELDDSALYLCASSRGLAGDTQYFGPGTRLTVL.

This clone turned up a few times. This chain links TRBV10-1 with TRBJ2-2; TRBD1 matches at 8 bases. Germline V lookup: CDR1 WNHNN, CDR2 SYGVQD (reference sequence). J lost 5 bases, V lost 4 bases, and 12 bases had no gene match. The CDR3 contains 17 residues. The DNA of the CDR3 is TGCGCCAGCAGTGTCTGGGGTGGACAGGGAAAGACCGGGGAGCTGTTTTTT. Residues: CASSVWGGQGKTGELFF.

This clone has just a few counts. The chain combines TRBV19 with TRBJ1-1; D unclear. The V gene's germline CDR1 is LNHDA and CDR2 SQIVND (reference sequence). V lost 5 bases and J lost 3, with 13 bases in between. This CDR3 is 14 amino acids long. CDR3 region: CASSGGAEDTEAFF. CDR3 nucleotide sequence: TGTGCCAGTAGTGGAGGTGCGGAGGACACTGAAGCTTTCTTT.

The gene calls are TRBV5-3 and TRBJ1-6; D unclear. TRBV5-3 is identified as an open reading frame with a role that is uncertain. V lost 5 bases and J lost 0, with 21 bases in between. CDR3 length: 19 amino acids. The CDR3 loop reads CARRGRRAGSGSYNSPLHF. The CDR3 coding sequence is TGTGCCAGAAGGGGAAGAAGGGCGGGAAGCGGCTCCTATAATTCACCCCTCCACTTT.

DNA of the CDR3: TGTGCCAGCAGCCAATCTAGCGGGATCTACTACGAGCAGTACTTC. It specifies CASSQSSGIYYEQYF. The rearrangement joins TRBV11-2 to TRBJ2-7, with 9 bases that match TRBD2. Looked up from germline, CDR1 is SGHAT and CDR2 is FQNNGV. This CDR3 is 15 amino acids long. V shed 5 bases and J 3 bases; nucleotides not matched to a gene: 8.

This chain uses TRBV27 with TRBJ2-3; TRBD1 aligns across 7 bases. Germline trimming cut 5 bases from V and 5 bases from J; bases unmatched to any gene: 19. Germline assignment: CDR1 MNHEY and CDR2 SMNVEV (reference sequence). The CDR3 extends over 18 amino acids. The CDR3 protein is CASSHHGLQGILIDTQYF. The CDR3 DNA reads TGTGCCAGCAGTCACCATGGCTTACAGGGGATACTTATAGATACGCAGTATTTT.

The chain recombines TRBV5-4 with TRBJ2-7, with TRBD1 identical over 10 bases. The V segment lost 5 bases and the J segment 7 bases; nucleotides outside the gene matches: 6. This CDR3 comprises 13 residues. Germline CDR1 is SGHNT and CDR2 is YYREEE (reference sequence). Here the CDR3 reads CASSTGTGVEQYF. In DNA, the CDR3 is TGTGCCAGCAGTACCGGGACAGGGGTTGAGCAGTACTTC. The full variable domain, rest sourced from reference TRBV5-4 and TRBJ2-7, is ETGVTQSPTHLIKTRGQQVTLRCSSQSGHNTVSWYQQALGQGPQFIFQYYREEENGRGNFPPRFSGLQFPNYSSELNVNALELDDSALYLCASSTGTGVEQYFGPGTRLTVT.

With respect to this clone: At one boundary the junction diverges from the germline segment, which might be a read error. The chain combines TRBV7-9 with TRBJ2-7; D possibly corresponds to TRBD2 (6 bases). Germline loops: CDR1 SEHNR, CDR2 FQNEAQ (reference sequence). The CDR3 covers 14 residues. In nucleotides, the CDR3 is TGTTCCAGCAGCCTCATCGGCGGGAACTACGAGCAGTACTTC. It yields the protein CSSSLIGGNYEQYF.

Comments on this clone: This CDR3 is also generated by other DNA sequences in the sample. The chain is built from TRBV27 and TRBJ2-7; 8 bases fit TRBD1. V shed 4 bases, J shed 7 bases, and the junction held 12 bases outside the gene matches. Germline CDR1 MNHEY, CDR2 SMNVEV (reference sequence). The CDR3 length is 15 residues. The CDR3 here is CASSYQGARTEEQYF. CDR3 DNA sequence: TGTGCCAGCAGTTACCAGGGGGCTAGAACTGAAGAGCAGTACTTC.

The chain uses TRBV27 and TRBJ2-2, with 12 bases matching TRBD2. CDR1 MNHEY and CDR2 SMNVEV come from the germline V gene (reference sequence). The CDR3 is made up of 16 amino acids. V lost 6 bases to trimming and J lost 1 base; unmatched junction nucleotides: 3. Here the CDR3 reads CASSTTSGRNTGELFF. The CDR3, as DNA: TGTGCCAGCAGCACGACTAGCGGGAGGAACACCGGGGAGCTGTTTTTT.

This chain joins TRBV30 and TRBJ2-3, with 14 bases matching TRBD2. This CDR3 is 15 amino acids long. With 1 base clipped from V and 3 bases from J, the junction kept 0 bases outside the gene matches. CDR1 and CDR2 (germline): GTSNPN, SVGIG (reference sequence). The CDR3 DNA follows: TGTGCCTGGAGTGGGACTAGCGGGAGGACAGATACGCAGTATTTT. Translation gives CAWSGTSGRTDTQYF.

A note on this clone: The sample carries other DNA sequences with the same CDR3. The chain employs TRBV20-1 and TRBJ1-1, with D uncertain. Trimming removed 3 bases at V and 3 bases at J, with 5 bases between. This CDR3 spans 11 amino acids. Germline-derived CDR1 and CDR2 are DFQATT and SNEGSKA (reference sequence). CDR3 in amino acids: CSASRDTEAFF. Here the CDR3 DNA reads TGCAGTGCTAGCCGGGACACTGAAGCTTTCTTT.

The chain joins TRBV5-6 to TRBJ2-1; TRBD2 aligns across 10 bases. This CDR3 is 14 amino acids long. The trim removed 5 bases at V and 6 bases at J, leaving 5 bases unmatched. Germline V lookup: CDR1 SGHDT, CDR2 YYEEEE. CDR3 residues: CASSYGLAANEQFF. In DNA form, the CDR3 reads TGTGCCAGCAGTTACGGACTAGCGGCCAATGAGCAGTTCTTC.

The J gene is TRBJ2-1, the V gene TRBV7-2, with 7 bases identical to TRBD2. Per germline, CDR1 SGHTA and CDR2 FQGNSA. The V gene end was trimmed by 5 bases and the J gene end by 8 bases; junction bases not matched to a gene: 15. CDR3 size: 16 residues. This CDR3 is CASSPELARRGDEQFF. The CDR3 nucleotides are TGTGCCAGCAGCCCCGAACTAGCGAGACGAGGGGATGAGCAGTTCTTC.

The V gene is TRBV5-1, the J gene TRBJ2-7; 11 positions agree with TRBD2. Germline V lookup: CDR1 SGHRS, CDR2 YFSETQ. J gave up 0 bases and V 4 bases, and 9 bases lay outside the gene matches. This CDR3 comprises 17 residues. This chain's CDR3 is CASSPKTSGTYSYEQYF. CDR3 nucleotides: TGCGCCAGCAGCCCAAAGACTAGCGGGACTTACTCCTACGAGCAGTACTTC.

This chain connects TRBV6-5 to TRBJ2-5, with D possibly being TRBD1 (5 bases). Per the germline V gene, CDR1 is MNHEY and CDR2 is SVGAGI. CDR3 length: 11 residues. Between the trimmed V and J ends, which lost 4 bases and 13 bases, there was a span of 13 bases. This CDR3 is CASSSDTDRYF. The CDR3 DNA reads TGTGCCAGCAGTTCCGACACCGACAGGTACTTC.